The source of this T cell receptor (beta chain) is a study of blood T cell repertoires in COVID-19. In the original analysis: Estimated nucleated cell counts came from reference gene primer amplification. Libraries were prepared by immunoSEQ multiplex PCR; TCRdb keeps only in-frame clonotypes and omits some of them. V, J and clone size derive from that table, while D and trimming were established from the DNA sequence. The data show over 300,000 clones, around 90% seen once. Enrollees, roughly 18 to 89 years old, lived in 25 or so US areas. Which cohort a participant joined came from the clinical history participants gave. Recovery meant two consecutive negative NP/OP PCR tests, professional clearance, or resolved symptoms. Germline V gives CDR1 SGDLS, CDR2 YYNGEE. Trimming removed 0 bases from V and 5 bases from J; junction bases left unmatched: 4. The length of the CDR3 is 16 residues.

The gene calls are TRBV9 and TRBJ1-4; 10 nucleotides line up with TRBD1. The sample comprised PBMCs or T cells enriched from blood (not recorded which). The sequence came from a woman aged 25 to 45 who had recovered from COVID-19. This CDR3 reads CASSVAPGQGNEKLFF. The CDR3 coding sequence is TGTGCCAGCAGCGTAGCTCCGGGACAGGGGAATGAAAAACTGTTTTTT.